This T cell receptor (beta chain) was captured by sequencing in a study of T cell repertoires in cytomegalovirus infection. Germline V gene data show CDR1 as DFQATT and CDR2 as SNEGSKA (reference sequence). The CDR3 is 15 amino acids. Trimming removed 4 bases from V and 1 base from J, with 14 bases in between. TCRdb re-called the reads with MiXCR, one entry per CDR3 protein. The sample includes 200,000 to 250,000 distinct CDR3 sequences, roughly an eighth of them seen just once. Findings and limits, study-wide: Summed frequency of shared TCR beta families picked out CMV carriers who also had the relevant HLA.

This clonotype came up a few times. Its target is not known. The chain employs TRBV20-1 and TRBJ2-1; possibly TRBD2 for D (5 bases). The clonotype originates from a human donor in good health (CMV status not recorded). Some clones in this sample may be carry-over from other donors' samples. The source material was PBMCs. CDR3 in amino acids: CSAIEAAASYNEQFF. CDR3 nucleotides: TGCAGTGCTATAGAAGCGGCCGCGTCCTACAATGAGCAGTTCTTC.